This TCR beta chain was recovered during a study of response to subunit inactivated influenza vaccine (dated 2018 in TCRdb). Looking at the study overall: The study used deep quantitative T cell receptor repertoire profiling to track responses to a trivalent subunit inactivated influenza vaccine.

Results the study describes overall, beyond this receptor: The authors proposed that each seasonal influenza vaccination may bring in only a limited number of new T cells.

The library was generated by RT-PCR. Sequencing instrument: Illumina HiSeq 2500. TCRdb redid the processing of the public reads, applying fastp at Q25 and MiXCR, and retained in-frame beta chains. Rows matching on CDR3 protein sequence are summarized as one entry with the most common DNA and genes. The sample table contains a few hundred thousand distinct CDR3 sequences; only one count was recorded for 12% of them. The top ten hold about 8% of the sample. This clonotype was recorded a few times. Its recognized antigen is unknown. No base quality values were provided; no much bigger clone lies one nucleotide off. CDR1 is given as SGHAT and CDR2 as FQDESV, both from the germline V gene (reference sequence). The V end gives up 6 bases and the J end 0 bases, leaving 10 bases in the junction not matched to a gene. The CDR3 numbers 18 residues from cysteine through phenylalanine. The kept DNA is CDR3 alone, 54 bases in frame from the first base.

This specimen consisted of non-naive T cells sorted from PBMCs, obtained approximately 15 days before vaccination. The cell subset or site label, as the study defines it: memory T cell fraction. This sequence was found in a man aged 50 to 59 who received an inactivated influenza vaccine. Donor details come from another sample of the same person, matched by shared clones. The sequence links TRBV11-1 to TRBJ1-6, and 8 junctional nucleotides match TRBD1. This receptor carries the CDR3 CASSEGGQASSYNSPLHF. The DNA reads as follows: TGTGCCAGCAGTGAAGGGGGACAGGCGAGCTCCTATAATTCACCCCTCCACTTT.